A selection of T cell receptor beta chains follows, all from one sample in a study of blood T cell repertoires in COVID-19. Clones were read by immunoSEQ multiplex PCR, and TCRdb kept only the in-frame ones, dropping some. The table includes roughly 230,000 clones, 70% to 90% detected once. The material sequenced was peripheral blood. Receptors originate from a man aged 35 to 55 with acute or convalescent COVID-19. CDR3s include the opening cysteine and the closing phenylalanine or tryptophan. The D gene is left open where the match is weak. Where a row states a size, it is once, few, many or the class of an expanded clone; other rows omit it.

NA,NA,TRBJ1-3,TRBV3-1/TRBV3-2,CASSQSQTGTSSGNTIYF,TGTGCCAGCAGCCAATCCCAAACCGGGACATCCTCTGGAAACACCATATATTTT
NA,TRBD1,TRBJ2-5,TRBV6-5,CASSRNDRGQETQYF,TGTGCCAGCAGTAGGAACGACAGGGGCCAAGAGACCCAGTACTTC
NA,NA,TRBJ1-1,TRBV19,CASSMGTTGGTEAFF,TGTGCCAGTAGTATGGGCACGACAGGTGGGACTGAAGCTTTCTTT
NA,NA,TRBJ1-2,TRBV6-5,CASTRGHNYGYTF,TGTGCCAGCACCAGGGGCCACAACTATGGCTACACCTTC
NA,TRBD1,TRBJ1-2,TRBV14,CASSRDRVNYGYTF,TGTGCCAGCAGCAGGGACAGAGTTAACTATGGCTACACCTTC
few,NA,TRBJ1-1,TRBV10-3,CAISDRLNAEAFF,TGTGCCATCAGTGACAGACTTAACGCCGAAGCTTTCTTT
few,NA,TRBJ1-5,TRBV4-1,CASSQEPPGGRNQPQHF,TGCGCCAGCAGCCAAGAACCCCCCGGGGGTCGCAATCAGCCCCAGCATTTT
NA,TRBD1,TRBJ1-6,TRBV2,CASSEVGQGPYNSPLHF,TGTGCCAGCAGTGAAGTCGGACAGGGGCCCTATAATTCACCCCTCCACTTT
NA,TRBD1,TRBJ2-7,TRBV4-3,CASSQAAGQGAVYEQYF,TGCGCCAGCAGCCAAGCCGCCGGACAGGGGGCCGTCTACGAGCAGTACTTC
NA,NA,TRBJ2-3,TRBV5-6,CASSSGQGGGVGTQYF,TGTGCCAGCAGCTCTGGACAGGGAGGGGGAGTTGGTACGCAGTATTTT
NA,TRBD1,TRBJ2-1,TRBV5-8,CASSETGDRLNEQFF,TGTGCCAGCAGCGAGACAGGGGATAGGTTGAATGAGCAGTTCTTC
many,NA,TRBJ2-7,TRBV27,CASSKNRATYEQYF,TGTGCCAGCAGCAAAAACAGGGCCACCTACGAGCAGTACTTC
NA,TRBD1,TRBJ1-3,TRBV6-5,CASADRGRGNTIYF,TGTGCCAGCGCAGACAGGGGGCGAGGAAACACCATATATTTT
NA,TRBD1,TRBJ2-2,TRBV10-1,CASSWGQGADTGELFF,TGCGCCAGCAGTTGGGGACAGGGGGCTGACACCGGGGAGCTGTTTTTT
NA,TRBD1,TRBJ1-2,TRBV16,CASSQSPDRVPGYTF,TGTGCCAGCAGCCAATCCCCGGACAGGGTCCCTGGCTACACCTTC
NA,NA,TRBJ1-2,TRBV2,CASSESSGQLIYGYTF,TGTGCCAGCAGTGAAAGCAGCGGGCAGCTCATCTATGGCTACACCTTC
NA,TRBD2,TRBJ2-1,TRBV6-1,CASSKAGSSYNEQFF,TGTGCCAGCAGTAAAGCGGGGAGCTCCTACAATGAGCAGTTCTTC
few,TRBD1,TRBJ1-2,TRBV30,CAWSVQGWWVYGYTF,TGTGCCTGGAGTGTACAGGGGTGGTGGGTCTATGGCTACACCTTC
few,TRBD1,TRBJ1-1,TRBV27,CASSFQKPGQGVIEAFF,TGTGCCAGCAGTTTCCAAAAACCGGGACAGGGTGTGATCGAAGCTTTCTTT
NA,NA,TRBJ2-7,TRBV7-2,CASSFRGGDSREQYF,TGTGCCAGCAGCTTTAGGGGGGGGGATTCGCGTGAGCAGTACTTC
NA,NA,TRBJ1-3,TRBV7-9,CASSPGLLTIYF,TGTGCCAGCAGCCCTGGACTGCTCACCATATATTTT
NA,TRBD1,TRBJ1-1,TRBV18,CASDGTGGFTEAFF,TGTGCCAGCGACGGGACAGGGGGTTTCACTGAAGCTTTCTTT
NA,NA,TRBJ1-2,TRBV5-1,CASSLAPGNYGYTF,TGCGCCAGCAGCTTGGCGCCCGGGAACTATGGCTACACCTTC
few,NA,TRBJ1-2,TRBV19,CASSIEEASLRGYGYTF,TGTGCCAGTAGTATAGAGGAGGCCTCGCTCAGAGGTTATGGCTACACCTTC
NA,TRBD1,TRBJ1-1,TRBV28,CASTLRQGAGGPPEAFF,TGTGCCAGCACTCTCCGTCAAGGGGCAGGGGGGCCCCCTGAAGCTTTCTTT
NA,TRBD1,TRBJ1-2,TRBV5-1,CASRLGTGGTYGYTF,TGCGCCAGCAGATTGGGAACAGGGGGGACCTATGGCTACACCTTC
NA,NA,TRBJ2-2,TRBV27,CASSVAATNTGELFF,TGTGCCAGCAGTGTGGCGGCGACGAACACCGGGGAGCTGTTTTTT
NA,TRBD2,TRBJ2-1,TRBV18,CASSPGLAGGLNNEQFF,TGTGCCAGCTCACCGGGCCTAGCGGGGGGGCTTAACAATGAGCAGTTCTTC
NA,NA,TRBJ1-2,TRBV7-9,CASSLGDTSYGYTF,TGTGCCAGCAGCTTAGGGGACACTAGCTATGGCTACACCTTC
NA,NA,TRBJ1-1,TRBV5-4,CASSLAATRANTEAFF,TGTGCCAGCAGCTTGGCCGCTACCAGGGCGAACACTGAAGCTTTCTTT
NA,NA,TRBJ1-6,TRBV30,CAWSPDMNSPLHF,TGTGCCTGGAGTCCAGACATGAATTCACCCCTCCACTTT
NA,TRBD1,TRBJ1-4,TRBV15,CATSTQGQSNEKLFF,TGTGCCACCAGCACACAGGGACAGAGTAATGAAAAACTGTTTTTT
NA,TRBD1,TRBJ1-1,TRBV5-1,CASSFQGARTEAFF,TGCGCCAGCAGCTTTCAGGGGGCGCGGACTGAAGCTTTCTTT
few,TRBD2,TRBJ2-5,TRBV19,CASSTLLAGGKETQYF,TGTGCCAGTAGTACCCTACTAGCGGGGGGGAAGGAGACCCAGTACTTC
NA,NA,TRBJ2-5,TRBV30,CAWSSGIQETQYF,TGTGCCTGGAGCTCCGGGATCCAAGAGACCCAGTACTTC
NA,TRBD1,TRBJ1-5,TRBV6-5,CASRRDRESNQPQHF,TGTGCCAGCAGACGGGACAGGGAGAGCAATCAGCCCCAGCATTTT
NA,NA,TRBJ1-3,TRBV18,CASSPPGASNSGNTIYF,TGTGCCAGCTCACCACCGGGGGCATCTAACTCTGGAAACACCATATATTTT
NA,TRBD1,TRBJ1-5,TRBV10-3,CAISDPGQPNQPQHF,TGTGCCATCAGCGACCCGGGACAGCCGAATCAGCCCCAGCATTTT
NA,TRBD1,TRBJ2-7,TRBV2,CASSETGYLYEQYF,TGTGCCAGCAGTGAGACAGGGTACCTGTACGAGCAGTACTTC
few,NA,TRBJ1-1,TRBV19,CASSIVGRVTEAFF,TGTGCCAGTAGTATAGTGGGCAGGGTCACTGAAGCTTTCTTT
NA,NA,TRBJ2-2,TRBV7-9,CASYGDHGPNTGELFF,TGTGCCAGCTACGGAGACCACGGTCCGAACACCGGGGAGCTGTTTTTT
NA,TRBD1,TRBJ2-7,TRBV11-2,CASSLAGQALYEQYF,TGTGCCAGCAGCTTAGCGGGACAGGCCCTCTACGAGCAGTACTTC
NA,TRBD1,TRBJ2-7,TRBV2,CASRQGVEQYF,TGTGCCAGCAGGCAGGGGGTCGAGCAGTACTTC
NA,NA,TRBJ1-4,TRBV4-2,CASSLDGYDEKLFF,TGTGCCAGCAGCCTAGACGGGTATGATGAAAAACTGTTTTTT
few,NA,TRBJ1-2,TRBV4-2,CASSQALGGGSYTF,TGTGCCAGCAGCCAAGCGCTGGGGGGAGGAAGCTACACCTTC
NA,NA,TRBJ1-6,TRBV27,CASRPGGRSSPLHF,TGTGCCAGCAGACCGGGAGGGAGGAGTTCACCCCTCCACTTT
few,NA,TRBJ1-1,TRBV5-1,CASSQVQVNTEAFF,TGCGCCAGCAGCCAGGTACAGGTGAACACTGAAGCTTTCTTT
NA,TRBD1,TRBJ1-1,TRBV6-1,CASSDTGARAEAFF,TGTGCCAGCAGTGACACAGGGGCGAGAGCTGAAGCTTTCTTT
NA,NA,TRBJ2-2,TRBV10-3,CAIAGAPGYTGELFF,TGTGCCATAGCAGGGGCCCCGGGTTATACCGGGGAGCTGTTTTTT
NA,TRBD1,TRBJ2-5,TRBV9,CASSETGWGQGKETQYF,TGTGCCAGCAGCGAGACCGGTTGGGGACAGGGAAAAGAGACCCAGTACTTC
NA,TRBD1,TRBJ1-2,TRBV4-3,CASTSSTGDYGYTF,TGCGCCAGCACTTCCTCCACAGGGGACTATGGCTACACCTTC
NA,TRBD2,TRBJ2-3,TRBV7-2,CASRTLAGGRGDTQYF,TGTGCCAGCAGAACCCTAGCGGGGGGGCGTGGGGATACGCAGTATTTT
once,NA,TRBJ2-5,TRBV24-1,CATSDPFDREVQSQETQYF,TGTGCCACCAGTGACCCTTTCGACAGGGAGGTACAGAGCCAAGAGACCCAGTACTTC
NA,NA,TRBJ1-3,TRBV9,CASSVGGSPNTIYF,TGTGCCAGCAGCGTAGGAGGTTCGCCAAACACCATATATTTT
NA,NA,TRBJ1-2,TRBV7-9,CASSLASDRSGYTF,TGTGCCAGCAGCTTAGCCTCGGACAGAAGTGGCTACACCTTC